This TCR beta chain was observed in a study of OX40 agonist ivuxolimab in advanced cancers. With regard to the full study: Ivuxolimab was an agonistic, fully human IgG2 monoclonal antibody directed against OX40 (CD134), a costimulatory receptor. Intravenous ivuxolimab was administered to patients every 2 weeks at six dose levels: 0.01, 0.1, 0.3, 1.5, 3 and 10 mg/kg. Of the 50 to 55 dose-escalation patients, hepatocellular carcinoma was present in about 20, melanoma in around 15, renal cell carcinoma in 9 and head and neck cancer in 9. The dose-escalation cohort was roughly 83% male with a mean age of approximately 60 years, ranging from roughly 20 to 80. Patients were allowed to have had prior anti-PD-1, anti-PD-L1 or anti-CTLA-4 therapy, and 30% to 40% of the dose-escalation patients had previously received checkpoint inhibitors. Three dose-escalation patients achieved partial responses, one with hepatocellular carcinoma and two with cutaneous melanoma. Peripheral TCRbeta sequencing aimed to test whether ivuxolimab altered TCR sequence diversity and caused clonal T-cell expansion. The paper covers the monotherapy dose-escalation part of the phase I ivuxolimab trial, which included N ≈ 57 patients.

As regards this clone: This clone's antigen is unknown. Base qualities are missing; no much larger clone stands one base away.

Patients with autoimmune disease history or receiving systemic immunosuppression were excluded from the trial. In every dose cohort, peripheral blood was drawn for TCR sequencing at baseline, cycle 4 day 1, and cycle 7 day 1. Samples came from an open-label, multicenter, first-in-human phase I dose-escalation trial of ivuxolimab. Adults with locally advanced or metastatic head and neck squamous cell, hepatocellular, melanoma or renal cell carcinoma were enrolled in the trial. CD4+ and CD8+ T cells were sorted separately from peripheral blood before TCR sequencing. Overall study results and their limits: The antigen specificity of the clonally expanded peripheral T cells was not determined. Low levels of normalized T-cell clonal expansion were also seen in some patients who did not respond. After ivuxolimab, more expanded clones were found on average in CD8+ T cells than in CD4+ T cells. Clonal expansion of both CD4+ and CD8+ blood T cells was observed from baseline to week 6 at doses 0.1 to 3.0 mg/kg. In the 0.1-3.0 mg/kg groups, partial responders had among the lowest normalized peripheral clonal expansion, particularly in CD8+ T cells.

For sequencing of the TCRbeta CDR3 region, genomic DNA was extracted from the sorted cells. The immunoSEQ Assay was used for sequencing of TCRbeta CDR3 regions. Drawn from immuneACCESS, this table holds only the in-frame rearrangements with V and J called that TCRdb kept. Clones are partly lost; checked studies trace under half to an unresolved V gene and leave the rest unexplained. The sample data list about 82,000 clones, and approximately 84% of these were observed just once. The ten biggest clones cover about 2% of the sample. The CDR3 spans 14 residues, from the cysteine through the phenylalanine. Solely the CDR3 DNA is kept, with 42 bases framed from the first base. V ends up 8 bases short and J 6 bases short, with an unmatched junction base count of 6. Reading the germline V gene gives CDR1 KGHSH and CDR2 LQKENI.

The chain couples TRBV18 to TRBJ2-1, with 11 bases aligning to TRBD2. The TCR comes from an adult with an advanced solid tumor such as melanoma, head and neck, liver or kidney cancer. The sample consisted of CD4+ or CD8+ T cells sorted from blood, taken in a trial of the OX40 agonist ivuxolimab. The CDR3 region has the sequence CASRAGTSGNEQFF. The DNA sequence reads TGTGCCAGCCGAGCCGGGACTAGCGGCAATGAGCAGTTCTTC.